The clone carrying this TCR beta chain has just a few counts. Its antigen is not known. The record originates from a study of T-cell memory formation after mild COVID-19. Via MiXCR, TCRdb re-called the 5' RACE reads, giving one row per CDR3 protein. Among about 400,000 distinct CDR3 sequences listed, roughly an eighth were seen once. Whole-study findings and limits: The appearance of some responding clones in pre-infection memory suggested that cross-reactive memory joined. Clones shrinking from day 15 to 85 showed even CD4/CD8 mixes; later expanders tilted CD4+.

This clonotype was sampled from a man younger than 35 who had mild COVID-19 (a few samples of this study predate the infection). Cell type and time point are not known. Sequenced sample: PBMCs or a T cell subset sorted from them (not recorded which).

The CDR3 sequence: CASSQEPDNTGELFF. The CDR3 nucleotides are TGCGCCAGCAGCCAAGAACCAGACAACACCGGGGAGCTGTTTTTT. V and J are TRBV4-1 and TRBJ2-2; the D is unclear. The CDR3 runs 15 residues. The ends were cut back, 0 bases at V and 2 bases at J, with 7 bases in the middle. The germline CDR1 and CDR2 sequences are MGHRA and YSYEKL.